The 23 T cell receptor beta chains in this list originate from one sample, sequenced in a study of cytomegalovirus exposure and HLA in healthy donors. Libraries were prepared by immunoSEQ multiplex PCR; TCRdb keeps only in-frame clonotypes and omits some of them. The sample yields 100,000 to 150,000 clones, approximately 89% seen once. The sample taken for sequencing was PBMCs. The receptors shown here come from a woman aged 18-30 years in good health and CMV-seronegative.

The rearrangement uses TRBV5-1 and TRBJ2-1; the D gene is possibly TRBD1 (5 bases). This CDR3 contains 14 residues. Germline-derived CDR1 and CDR2 are SGHRS and YFSETQ. Trimming stripped 4 bases from V and 6 bases from J, with 14 bases between. The CDR3 spells CASSGVGRVNEQFF. CDR3 in DNA: TGCGCCAGCAGCGGAGTTGGCAGGGTCAATGAGCAGTTCTTC.

The chain carries TRBV5-1 and TRBJ1-4, with a weak D call TRBD1 (5 bases). Trimming left V 0 bases short and J 1 base short, with 10 bases between. Germline V lookup: CDR1 SGHRS, CDR2 YFSETQ. The length of the CDR3 is 16 residues. This CDR3 is CASSLAGGVTNEKLFF. The CDR3 region has the DNA TGCGCCAGCAGCTTGGCCGGAGGGGTAACTAATGAAAAACTGTTTTTT.

The chain uses TRBV18 and TRBJ2-2; 7 positions match TRBD2. Germline-derived CDR1 and CDR2 are KGHSH and LQKENI. The CDR3 is 14 amino acids. J gave up 7 bases and V 3 bases, and 5 bases lay outside the gene matches. The CDR3 sequence: CASSPRGRSGELFF. CDR3 bases: TGTGCCAGCTCACCGCGGGGGAGAAGCGGGGAGCTGTTTTTT.

The V and J genes are TRBV6-1 and TRBJ2-7, with D possibly matching TRBD1 (5 bases). This CDR3 has 11 amino acids. The germline CDR1 and CDR2 sequences are MNHNS and SASEGT. V was clipped by 8 bases and J by 2 bases, with 7 bases between them. CDR3 amino acids: CASGHTYEQYV. The CDR3 DNA follows: TGTGCCAGCGGACACACCTACGAGCAGTACGTC.

The chain links TRBV5-1 to TRBJ2-3; 10 bases match TRBD2. V was pared by 0 bases and J by 5 bases, with 3 bases of the junction left unmatched. CDR3 length equals 15 residues. Germline CDR1 is SGHRS and CDR2 is YFSETQ. The CDR3 protein is CASSLDSGGLDTQYF. The CDR3 region has the DNA TGCGCCAGCAGCTTGGATAGCGGGGGGTTAGATACGCAGTATTTT.

V gene TRBV21-1 combines with J gene TRBJ1-5. TRBV21-1 is a pseudogene locus. This CDR3 region has 16 residues. As DNA, the CDR3 is TGTGCCAGCAGCCCAAGGGAGACAAATAGCAATCAGCCCCAGCATTTT. It specifies CASSPRETNSNQPQHF.

The genes are TRBV7-2 and TRBJ1-2; 11 bases agree with TRBD1. Germline CDR1 is SGHTA and CDR2 is FQGNSA. This CDR3 region has 15 residues. V lost 5 bases, J lost 5 bases, and 7 bases stayed unmatched. The CDR3 spells CASSPSGTGGYGYTF. CDR3 coding DNA: TGTGCCAGCAGCCCTTCCGGGACAGGGGGATATGGCTACACCTTC. The whole variable domain, remainder taken from reference TRBV7-2 and TRBJ1-2, is GAGVSQSPSNKVTEKGKDVELRCDPISGHTALYWYRQSLGQGLEFLIYFQGNSAPDKSGLPSDRFSAERTGGSVSTLTIQRTQQEDSAVYLCASSPSGTGGYGYTFGSGTRLTVV.

The rearrangement links TRBV2 to TRBJ2-1, with 13 bases matching TRBD2. The CDR3 has 16 amino acids. V shed 6 bases and J 5 bases; nucleotides not matched to a gene: 7. Germline V gene data show CDR1 as SNHLY and CDR2 as FYNNEI. The CDR3 reads CASSSQLAGGNNEQFF. DNA for the CDR3: TGTGCCAGCAGCTCCCAACTAGCGGGGGGGAACAATGAGCAGTTCTTC.

The CDR3 nucleotides read TGTGCCAGCAGTCCGATGACAGGGATCTATGGCTACACCTTC. Translated: CASSPMTGIYGYTF. The V call is TRBV28, the J call TRBJ1-2; 7 positions match TRBD1. This CDR3 spans 14 amino acids. After removal of 5 bases from V and 4 bases from J, the junction contained 7 bases not matched to a gene. The germline gives CDR1 MDHEN, CDR2 SYDVKM.

This clone has just a few counts. The V call is TRBV11-2, the J call TRBJ1-2; D gene ambiguous. Germline CDR1 is SGHAT and CDR2 is FQNNGV. This CDR3 has 15 amino acids. Between the trimmed V and J ends, which lost 0 bases and 2 bases, there was a span of 10 bases. CDR3 sequence: CASSLDPGGNYGYTF. The DNA of the CDR3 is TGTGCCAGCAGCTTAGATCCAGGAGGGAACTATGGCTACACCTTC.

In DNA, the CDR3 is TGCAGCGTTGGAGAGCAGATGAACACCGGGGAGCTGTTTTTT. Translated, it gives CSVGEQMNTGELFF. This rearrangement joins TRBV29-1 to TRBJ2-2; D is uncertain. Germline-derived CDR1 and CDR2 are SQVTM and ANQGSEA. The CDR3 runs 14 residues. With 4 bases removed from V and 1 base from J, the gap between germline ends came to 10 bases.

The chain couples TRBV4-3 to TRBJ1-2; the match to TRBD1 covers 8 bases. The CDR3 runs 14 residues. V lost 0 bases and J lost 8; bases outside the gene matches: 5. Germline V lookup: CDR1 LGHNA, CDR2 YSLEER. The CDR3: CASSQEDRGLGYTF. Written as DNA, the CDR3 is TGCGCCAGCAGCCAAGAAGACAGGGGTTTAGGCTACACCTTC.

V gene TRBV29-1 combines with J gene TRBJ2-7, with 7 bases aligning to TRBD1. Germline V gene data show CDR1 as SQVTM and CDR2 as ANQGSEA. The ends lost 1 base at V and 2 bases at J; junction bases unmatched: 2. This CDR3 is built from 13 residues. CDR3 DNA: TGCAGCGTTGAAGGGCAGGGGGCCTACGAGCAGTACTTC. Its translation: CSVEGQGAYEQYF.

This sequence joins TRBV6-1 and TRBJ1-5; D not certain. The V and J ends lost 0 bases and 3 bases respectively, with 15 bases between them. Germline loops: CDR1 MNHNS, CDR2 SASEGT. The CDR3 contains 17 residues. The CDR3 DNA follows: TGTGCCAGCAGTGAAGCGCTTCAGGTACGGTCCAATCAGCCCCAGCATTTT. It specifies CASSEALQVRSNQPQHF.

The chain has TRBV7-9 and TRBJ2-3; unclear D gene. This CDR3 contains 14 residues. Germline values: CDR1 SEHNR, CDR2 FQNEAQ (reference sequence). Trimming cost V 6 bases and J 0 bases, with 10 bases left between them. CDR3 DNA: TGTGCCAGCAGTATAGCCTCTAGCACAGATACGCAGTATTTT. Translation gives CASSIASSTDTQYF.

The V gene is TRBV30, the J gene TRBJ1-2; possible D gene TRBD1, 6 bases. Trimming removed 7 bases at V and 13 bases at J, with 19 bases between. The CDR3 sequence is 11 residues long. CDR1 GTSNPN and CDR2 SVGIG come from the germline V gene (reference sequence). CDR3 amino acids: CAFPTGGALTF. In DNA, the CDR3 is TGTGCCTTCCCTACCGGGGGGGCCCTCACCTTC.

The table lists this clone with a few counts. The V and J genes are TRBV4-2 and TRBJ2-1, with 10 nucleotides matching TRBD2. This CDR3 contains 18 residues. Per germline, CDR1 LGHNA and CDR2 YNFKEQ. V shed 1 base, J shed 5 bases, and the junction held 11 bases outside the gene matches. The CDR3 loop is CASSQAPSGSLRDNEQFF. Here the CDR3 DNA reads TGTGCCAGCAGCCAAGCCCCTAGCGGGAGTCTTCGGGACAATGAGCAGTTCTTC.

The chain couples TRBV11-3 to TRBJ2-1; a weak D match, TRBD2 (6 bases). Germline V gene sequence: CDR1 SGHNT, CDR2 YENEEA. V gave up 6 bases and J gave up 2 bases, with 14 bases separating them. The CDR3 sequence is 15 residues long. The CDR3 loop is CASSLTGLTYNEQFF. CDR3 in DNA: TGTGCCAGCAGTTTAACGGGACTCACCTACAATGAGCAGTTCTTC.

The CDR3 reads CASSFNSGPMSTDTQYF. The CDR3 DNA is TGTGCCAGCAGCTTCAACAGCGGCCCCATGAGCACAGATACGCAGTATTTT. This rearrangement joins TRBV11-3 to TRBJ2-3; tentative D call: TRBD2 (5 bases). V lost 3 bases and J lost 0, with 16 bases in between. The germline V gene encodes CDR1 SGHNT and CDR2 YENEEA. This CDR3 is 17 amino acids long. The whole variable domain, filled in from reference TRBV11-3 and TRBJ2-3, reads EAGVVQSPRYKIIEKKQPVAFWCNPISGHNTLYWYLQNLGQGPELLIRYENEEAVDDSQLPKDRFSAERLKGVDSTLKIQPAELGDSAVYLCASSFNSGPMSTDTQYFGPGTRLTVL.

The chain is built from TRBV5-1 and TRBJ1-2; TRBD1 agrees at 7 bases. Germline V CDR1 and CDR2: SGHRS, YFSETQ. V trimming: 0 bases; J trimming: 4 bases; junction bases outside the gene matches: 3. This CDR3 comprises 14 residues. CDR3 nucleotides: TGCGCCAGCAGCTTGGTCGGGGACAGCTATGGCTACACCTTC. This translates into CASSLVGDSYGYTF.

The rearrangement uses TRBV20-1 and TRBJ2-5; D ambiguous. Per the germline V gene, CDR1 is DFQATT and CDR2 is SNEGSKA (reference sequence). The CDR3 has 11 amino acids. With 3 bases removed from V and 6 bases from J, the gap between germline ends came to 8 bases. CDR3 in amino acids: CSASPKKTQYF. The CDR3 nucleotides read TGCAGTGCTAGTCCTAAGAAGACCCAGTACTTC.

The J gene is TRBJ2-3, the V gene TRBV5-6, with D unclear. V was trimmed by 2 bases and J by 2 bases, leaving 9 bases between them. Germline lookup yields CDR1 SGHDT and CDR2 YYEEEE. The CDR3 has 14 amino acids. CDR3: CASSLPQFTDTQYF. For the CDR3, the DNA is TGTGCCAGCAGCTTACCGCAGTTCACAGATACGCAGTATTTT.

The chain has TRBV30 and TRBJ1-1; perhaps TRBD1 as D (6 bases). This CDR3 is built from 15 residues. Deletions cut 4 bases from V and 0 bases from J, with 15 bases between. The germline V gene encodes CDR1 GTSNPN and CDR2 SVGIG (reference sequence). CDR3 nucleotides: TGTGCCTGGATTAGGGACACGGGTTTGAACACTGAAGCTTTCTTT. This translates into CAWIRDTGLNTEAFF.